This T cell receptor (beta chain) was recorded in a study of T cell responses to AZD1222 COVID-19 vaccine. Overall study findings and caveats: In a largely white British group with more females than males, clonal diversity was possibly underestimated. Compared with day 0, the breadth and depth of the Spike-specific TCR repertoire rose significantly after two doses of AZD1222. Unmutated regions of variants are reportedly targeted by nearly half of spike-specific TCRs.

This CDR3 is 15 amino acids long. V lost 5 bases to trimming and J lost 1 base; unmatched junction nucleotides: 3. Germline lookup yields CDR1 LNHDA and CDR2 SQIVND (reference sequence). This clone was picked up a small number of times. The antigen remains unidentified. The data were produced by immunoSEQ multiplex PCR, yet TCRdb's version contains in-frame clones alone and is incomplete. The table lists about 150,000 clones, 70% to 90% of them singletons. Sequencing was performed on peripheral blood, taken on day 0 of AZD1222 vaccination. The clonotype was recovered from an adult in good health. The J gene is TRBJ2-1, the V gene TRBV19, with 9 bases matching TRBD1. CDR3 nucleotide sequence: TGTGCCAGTAGTGTTGACAGGGGGTCCTACAATGAGCAGTTCTTC. This sequence encodes CASSVDRGSYNEQFF.